This T cell receptor beta chain was recorded in a study of blood T cells in healthy people across ages. Study-wide findings and caveats: Whereas aged donors had fewer naive CD4+ cells, long-lived donors had more of them and higher diversity. Per million T cells, TCR beta diversity dropped about linearly as age rose.

Combining a sample-barcoded 5' primer with a J-beta primer mix, a second PCR ran for about 7 to 11 cycles. TCRdb recomputed calls from the 5' RACE reads with MiXCR, one row per CDR3 protein. The sample shows 270,000 or so distinct CDR3 sequences, roughly 26% of them seen only once. In its sample, this clonotype was seen once. The antigen is undetermined. Germline CDR1 and CDR2: SGDLS and YYNGEE. CDR3 size: 14 residues. Trimming cost V 4 bases and J 4 bases, with 13 bases left between them. This TCR derives from a woman between 65 and 79 years old in good health. The sample comprised blood. This chain joins TRBV9 and TRBJ2-3; D not certain. The CDR3 DNA sequence: TGTGCCAGCAGCCAAGTGGGGTTGGCAGATACGCAGTATTTT. Protein product: CASSQVGLADTQYF. The variable domain in full, completed from reference TRBV9 and TRBJ2-3, reads DSGVTQTPKHLITATGQRVTLRCSPRSGDLSVYWYQQSLDQGLQFLIQYYNGEERAKGNILERFSAQQFPDLHSELNLSSLELGDSALYFCASSQVGLADTQYFGPGTRLTVL.